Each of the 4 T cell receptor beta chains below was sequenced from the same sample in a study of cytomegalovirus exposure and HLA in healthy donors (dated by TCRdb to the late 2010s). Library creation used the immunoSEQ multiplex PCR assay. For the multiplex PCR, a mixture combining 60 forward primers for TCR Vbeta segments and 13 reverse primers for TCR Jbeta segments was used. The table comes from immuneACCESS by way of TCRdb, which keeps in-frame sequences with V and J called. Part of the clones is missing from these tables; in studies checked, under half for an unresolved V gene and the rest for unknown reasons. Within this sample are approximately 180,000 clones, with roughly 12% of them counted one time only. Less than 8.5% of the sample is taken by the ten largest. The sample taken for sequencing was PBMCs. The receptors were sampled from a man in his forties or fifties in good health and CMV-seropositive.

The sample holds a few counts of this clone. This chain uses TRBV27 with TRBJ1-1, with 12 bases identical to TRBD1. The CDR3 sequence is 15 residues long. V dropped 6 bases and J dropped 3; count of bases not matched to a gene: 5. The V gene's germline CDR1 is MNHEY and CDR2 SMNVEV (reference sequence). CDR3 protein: CASSSGTGGHTEAFF. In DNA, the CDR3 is TGTGCCAGCAGCTCAGGGACAGGGGGCCACACTGAAGCTTTCTTT.

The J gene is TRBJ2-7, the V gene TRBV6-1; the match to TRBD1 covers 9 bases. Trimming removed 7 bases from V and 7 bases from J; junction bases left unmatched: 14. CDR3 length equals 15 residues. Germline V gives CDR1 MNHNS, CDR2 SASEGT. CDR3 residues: CASMSPGTGQWEQYF. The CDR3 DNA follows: TGTGCCAGCATGAGCCCCGGGACAGGGCAGTGGGAGCAGTACTTC.

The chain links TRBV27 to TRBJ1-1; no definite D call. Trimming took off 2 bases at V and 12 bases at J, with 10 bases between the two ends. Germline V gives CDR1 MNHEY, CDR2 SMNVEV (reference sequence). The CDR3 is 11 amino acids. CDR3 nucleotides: TGTGCCAGCAGTTTAAATGGGCTTCCTTTCTTT. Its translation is CASSLNGLPFF.

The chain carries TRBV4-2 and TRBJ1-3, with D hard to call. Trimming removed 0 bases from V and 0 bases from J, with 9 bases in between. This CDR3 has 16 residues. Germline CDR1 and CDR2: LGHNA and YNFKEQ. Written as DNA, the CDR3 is TGTGCCAGCAGCCAAGACCCCAGACACTCTGGAAACACCATATATTTT. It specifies CASSQDPRHSGNTIYF.